This T cell receptor (beta chain) was sequenced for a study of PD-1 blockade in classical Hodgkin lymphoma. The wider study: Nivolumab was given intravenously to patients at 3 mg/kg every 2 weeks. The study, taken as a whole, reports: While CD8+ TCR diversity did not rise significantly by C4D1, CD4+ TCR diversity did.

Note on this clone: The antigen is undetermined.

Every single patient, without exception, relapsed after autologous stem cell transplantation, and brentuximab vedotin exposure varied. Complete response, partial response or progressive disease constituted the best response categories observed. Profiled with immunoSEQ multiplex PCR; TCRdb holds only in-frame clones, not every one. The sample has about 50,000 clones, approximately 90% seen once. Germline CDR1 reads MNHEY; CDR2 reads SVGAGI. The CDR3 consists of 14 residues. V gave up 7 bases and J gave up 6 bases, with 15 bases separating them. Here the sequenced sample was peripheral blood mononuclear cells (PBMCs), taken before the second cycle of nivolumab. The receptor was derived from a human donor with classical Hodgkin lymphoma. This sequence joins TRBV6-5 and TRBJ2-2, with a weak D call TRBD2 (6 bases). As DNA, the CDR3 is TGTGCCAGCACGGATCCGGGGGACCCCGGGGAGCTGTTTTTT. Protein sequence: CASTDPGDPGELFF.